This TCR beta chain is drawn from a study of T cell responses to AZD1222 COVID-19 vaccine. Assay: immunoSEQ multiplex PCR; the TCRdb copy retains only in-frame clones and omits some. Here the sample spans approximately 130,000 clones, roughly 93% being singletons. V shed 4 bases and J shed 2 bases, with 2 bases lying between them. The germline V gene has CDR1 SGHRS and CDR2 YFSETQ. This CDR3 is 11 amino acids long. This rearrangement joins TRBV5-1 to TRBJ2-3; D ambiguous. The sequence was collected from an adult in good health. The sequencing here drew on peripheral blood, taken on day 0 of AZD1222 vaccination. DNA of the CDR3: TGCGCCAGCAGCCTCACAGATACGCAGTATTTT. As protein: CASSLTDTQYF.